This is a list of T cell receptor beta chains from one sample in a study of CD8 T cells in Susac syndrome. From the immunoSEQ multiplex PCR reads, TCRdb called clonotypes with MiXCR, one entry per CDR3 protein. The sample contains about 83,000 distinct CDR3 sequences, approximately 95% of which appear only once. The source material was CD8+ T cells from PBMCs. The receptors were sampled from a human donor with Susac syndrome. Each CDR3 is given with its conserved first and last residue.

CSAEGHEQFF	TRBV29-1	TRBJ2-1
CSEASGTGLAYEQYF	TRBV20-1	TRBJ2-7
CASSTPGYEQYF	TRBV13	TRBJ2-7
CAWSGTGGNQPQHF	TRBV30	TRBJ1-5
CASSVEDGNTIYF	TRBV9	TRBJ1-3
CASSEDTSGYNEQFF	TRBV2	TRBJ2-1
CATSRVAGEFYGYTF	TRBV15	TRBJ1-2
CASSPGLAGAYEQYF	TRBV27	TRBJ2-7
CASSSSTGLYEQYF	TRBV28	TRBJ2-7
CASSLTLNQPQHF	TRBV5-1	TRBJ1-5
CASSYLLDRGDQPQHF	TRBV6-2/TRBV6-3	TRBJ1-5
CSSSDGDTYGYTF	TRBV20-1	TRBJ1-2
CASSPEGASNTGELFF	TRBV5-5	TRBJ2-2
CASTEWETQYF	TRBV25-1	TRBJ2-5
CASSLALGVHEQYF	TRBV11-1	TRBJ2-7